Below are 21 T cell receptor beta chains sequenced from a single sample in a study of cytomegalovirus exposure and HLA in healthy donors. The PCR was carried out with 60 Vbeta primers and 13 Jbeta primers. Generated by immunoSEQ multiplex PCR, the TCRdb table keeps only in-frame clones and is missing some. The repertoire consists of 160,000 or so clones, with 75% to 80% occurring once and the leading ten covering approximately 3.1%. The specimen sequenced was PBMCs. The receptors derive from a woman between 40 and 55 years old in good health and CMV-seronegative.

The gene calls are TRBV29-1 and TRBJ1-1; the D is unclear. Germline CDR1 SQVTM, CDR2 ANQGSEA. V lost 0 bases and J lost 6, with 5 bases in between. The CDR3 is 11 residues long. The CDR3 region is CSVEEAPEAFF. The CDR3 region has the DNA TGCAGCGTTGAAGAGGCCCCTGAAGCTTTCTTT.

The chain employs TRBV5-8 and TRBJ1-1; D is undetermined. Deletions cut 1 base from V and 4 bases from J, with 14 bases between. Per germline, CDR1 SGHTS and CDR2 YDEGEE. The CDR3 runs 15 residues. The CDR3 sequence: CASSLIAFLGTEAFF. The DNA of the CDR3 is TGTGCCAGCAGCTTGATTGCGTTTCTAGGCACTGAAGCTTTCTTT.

The chain couples TRBV23-1 to TRBJ2-3; D perhaps matches TRBD1 (6 bases). TRBV23-1 is classed as an ORF, of uncertain function. This CDR3 has 18 amino acids. The V end lost 0 bases, the J end lost 5 bases, and 21 bases lay between the germline ends. CDR3 DNA sequence: TGCGCCAGCAGTCAATCGGGGGTGAACAGACCGGGACAAGATACGCAGTATTTT. Translating gives CASSQSGVNRPGQDTQYF.

This clone was seen only once. The chain employs TRBV13 and TRBJ2-5; 10 bases are a match to TRBD1. CDR1 and CDR2 (germline): PRHDT, FYEKMQ (reference sequence). Trimming cost V 3 bases and J 0 bases; bases outside gene matches: 13. The CDR3 extends over 19 amino acids. The CDR3 nucleotides read TGTGCCAGCAGCTTCGGTGTCGGGGGACAGGGGCCTCACCAAGAGACCCAGTACTTC. It specifies CASSFGVGGQGPHQETQYF.

The V gene is TRBV7-2, the J gene TRBJ2-5, with D hard to call. The length of the CDR3 is 12 residues. V was clipped by 3 bases and J by 5 bases, with 7 bases between them. Germline V CDR1 and CDR2: SGHTA, FQGNSA. CDR3 in amino acids: CASSFLFETQYF. CDR3 in DNA: TGTGCCAGCAGCTTCCTATTCGAGACCCAGTACTTC. The variable domain in full, completed from reference TRBV7-2 and TRBJ2-5, reads GAGVSQSPSNKVTEKGKDVELRCDPISGHTALYWYRQSLGQGLEFLIYFQGNSAPDKSGLPSDRFSAERTGGSVSTLTIQRTQQEDSAVYLCASSFLFETQYFGPGTRLLVL.

This clone came up a few times. The CDR3 loop is CATSPGTIQGDTQYF. The CDR3 DNA follows: TGTGCCACCAGTCCCGGGACTATCCAGGGAGATACGCAGTATTTT. This sequence joins TRBV15 and TRBJ2-3; 7 bases line up with TRBD2. The J segment lost 5 bases and the V segment lost 6 bases, leaving 11 bases of the junction unmatched. The germline V gene encodes CDR1 LNHNV and CDR2 YYDKDF (reference sequence). This CDR3 has 15 amino acids.

V is TRBV29-1 and J is TRBJ2-5; TRBD1 is a possible D gene (6 bases). V dropped 8 bases and J dropped 0 bases, with 10 bases sitting between them. Germline assignment: CDR1 SQVTM and CDR2 ANQGSEA. This CDR3 has 12 residues. The chain's CDR3 is CSSYRDQETQYF. The CDR3, as DNA: TGCAGCTCCTACAGGGACCAAGAGACCCAGTACTTC.

This chain joins TRBV5-1 and TRBJ2-7; D may be TRBD2 (6 bases). This CDR3 has 16 residues. Trimming took off 4 bases at V and 6 bases at J, with 23 bases between the two ends. Looked up from germline, CDR1 is SGHRS and CDR2 is YFSETQ. DNA of the CDR3: TGCGCCAGCAGCCCGAGAGCGGGCAGCGGCAACGGCGAGCAGTACTTC. Protein: CASSPRAGSGNGEQYF.

The V and J genes are TRBV4-1 and TRBJ2-7; 9 nucleotides align to TRBD2. The CDR3 has 14 amino acids. V dropped 4 bases and J dropped 3; count of bases not matched to a gene: 4. Germline CDR1 and CDR2: MGHRA and YSYEKL. CDR3 coding DNA: TGCGCCAGCAGCCTTCGGACTAGCGTCTACGAGCAGTACTTC. Translation gives CASSLRTSVYEQYF.

CDR3 in DNA: TGCGCCAGCAGCTTGGGGTCCAGGGGAGGGGGCACTGAAGCTTTCTTT. This sequence encodes CASSLGSRGGGTEAFF. The V and J genes are TRBV5-1 and TRBJ1-1; TRBD1 might be the D (6 bases). CDR1 and CDR2 from the germline V gene are SGHRS and YFSETQ. This CDR3 contains 16 residues. V shed 0 bases and J shed 4 bases, with 16 bases lying between them.

The genes are TRBV4-1 and TRBJ1-2; weak D call: TRBD1 (5 bases). The V gene's germline CDR1 is MGHRA and CDR2 YSYEKL. CDR3 length: 15 amino acids. Between the trimmed V and J ends, which lost 4 bases and 7 bases, there was a span of 19 bases. Here the CDR3 reads CASSPGGRGVGGYTF. The CDR3 DNA sequence: TGCGCCAGCAGCCCAGGAGGACGGGGGGTTGGTGGCTACACCTTC.

This clone was seen more than once but under ten times. The genes are TRBV5-4 and TRBJ1-6; D is possibly TRBD1 (5 bases). The CDR3 has 14 residues. Trimming took 2 bases from V and 6 from J, leaving 9 bases between them. Per germline, CDR1 SGHNT and CDR2 YYREEE (reference sequence). DNA of the CDR3: TGTGCCAGCAGCTTTTCGGGACTTAATTCACCCCTCCACTTT. Translating gives CASSFSGLNSPLHF.

The genes are TRBV5-1 and TRBJ2-2; no definite D call. Germline CDR1 is SGHRS and CDR2 is YFSETQ. This CDR3 is 15 amino acids long. Trimming cost V 2 bases and J 5 bases, with 13 bases left between them. The CDR3 here is CASSLDTEVTGELFF. Written as DNA, the CDR3 is TGCGCCAGCAGCTTAGACACCGAAGTGACCGGGGAGCTGTTTTTT.

The J gene is TRBJ1-3, the V gene TRBV5-4, with TRBD1 matching 9 bases. CDR3 length equals 16 residues. V gave up 2 bases and J gave up 0 bases; unmatched junction bases: 3. The germline gives CDR1 SGHNT, CDR2 YYREEE (reference sequence). Written as DNA, the CDR3 is TGTGCCAGCAGCTTTACAGGGGGCCTCTCTGGAAACACCATATATTTT. This gives the protein CASSFTGGLSGNTIYF.

This clone was observed a single time. The DNA for the CDR3 is TGTGCCAGCAGCCCTCAATCTACAGTGTATAGCAATCAGCCCCAGCATTTT. It specifies CASSPQSTVYSNQPQHF. The rearrangement joins TRBV11-2 to TRBJ1-5, with D unresolved. V gave up 5 bases and J gave up 0 bases, with 17 bases separating them. CDR1 SGHAT and CDR2 FQNNGV come from the germline V gene. The CDR3 covers 17 residues. The full variable domain, in which reference TRBV11-2 and TRBJ1-5 provide the parts outside the CDR3, is EAGVAQSPRYKIIEKRQSVAFWCNPISGHATLYWYQQILGQGPKLLIQFQNNGVVDDSQLPKDRFSAERLKGVDSTLKIQPAKLEDSAVYLCASSPQSTVYSNQPQHFGDGTRLSIL.

This chain uses TRBV20-1 with TRBJ1-6, with no clear D. CDR1 and CDR2 from the germline V gene are DFQATT and SNEGSKA (reference sequence). V lost 3 bases and J lost 8, with 5 bases in between. This CDR3 has 11 residues. The CDR3 region has the DNA TGCAGTGCTAGCTCCGATTCACCCCTCCACTTT. It yields the protein CSASSDSPLHF.

The chain has TRBV6-6 and TRBJ2-4, with D perhaps TRBD1 (6 bases). The CDR3 length is 16 residues. V lost 5 bases and J 8 bases, leaving 22 bases between the germline ends. The germline CDR1 and CDR2 sequences are MNHNY and SVGAGI (reference sequence). CDR3 loop: CASSQITYRALDIQYF. The CDR3 DNA follows: TGTGCCAGCAGTCAAATTACCTACAGGGCTCTTGACATTCAGTACTTC.

V usage is TRBV9 and J usage is TRBJ2-3; tentative D call: TRBD2 (6 bases). From germline, CDR1 is SGDLS and CDR2 YYNGEE. This CDR3 is 18 amino acids long. V shed 4 bases and J shed 4 bases, with 25 bases lying between them. The CDR3 loop is CASSRRGSRGLDSDTQYF. DNA of the CDR3: TGTGCCAGCAGCCGTCGGGGGTCGCGTGGGCTAGACTCAGATACGCAGTATTTT.

This rearrangement joins TRBV7-9 to TRBJ1-1, with D maybe TRBD1 (6 bases). V was shortened by 5 bases and J by 4 bases, with 17 bases between the two germline ends. Germline assignment: CDR1 SEHNR and CDR2 FQNEAQ (reference sequence). CDR3 length equals 15 residues. CDR3 residues: CASSPNILQGTEAFF. DNA for the CDR3: TGTGCCAGCAGCCCGAATATATTACAGGGCACTGAAGCTTTCTTT.

Only one count was recorded for this clone. CDR3 coding DNA: TGTGCCAGCAGCCTAAGTAATGAAAAACTGTTTTTT. This codes for CASSLSNEKLFF. J is TRBJ1-4 and V is TRBV7-9; unclear D gene. CDR3 size: 12 residues. Germline V gene lookup returns CDR1 SEHNR and CDR2 FQNEAQ (reference sequence). Trimming took 5 bases from V and 4 from J, leaving 5 bases between them.

V usage is TRBV2 and J usage is TRBJ2-3, with TRBD1 identical over 12 bases. The J segment lost 6 bases and the V segment lost 8 bases, leaving 9 bases of the junction unmatched. The CDR3 totals 15 residues. In germline, CDR1 is SNHLY, CDR2 FYNNEI. CDR3 nucleotides: TGTGCCAGCGGGCGGGACAGGGGGCGTTTGGATACGCAGTATTTT. Protein: CASGRDRGRLDTQYF.